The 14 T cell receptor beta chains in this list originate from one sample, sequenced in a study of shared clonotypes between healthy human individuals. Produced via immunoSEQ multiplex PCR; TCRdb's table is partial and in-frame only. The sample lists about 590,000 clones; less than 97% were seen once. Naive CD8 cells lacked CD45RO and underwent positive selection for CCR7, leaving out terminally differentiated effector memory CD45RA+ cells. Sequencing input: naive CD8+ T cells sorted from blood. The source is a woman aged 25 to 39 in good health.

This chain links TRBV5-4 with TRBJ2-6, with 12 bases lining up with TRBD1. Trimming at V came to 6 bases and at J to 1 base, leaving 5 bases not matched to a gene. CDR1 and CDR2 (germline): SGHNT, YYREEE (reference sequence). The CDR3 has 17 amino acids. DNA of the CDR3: TGTGCCAGCAAACCGGGACAGGGGGCGTCTGGGGCCAACGTCCTGACTTTC. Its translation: CASKPGQGASGANVLTF. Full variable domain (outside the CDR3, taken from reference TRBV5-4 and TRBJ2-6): ETGVTQSPTHLIKTRGQQVTLRCSSQSGHNTVSWYQQALGQGPQFIFQYYREEENGRGNFPPRFSGLQFPNYSSELNVNALELDDSALYLCASKPGQGASGANVLTFGAGSRLTVL.

The CDR3 is CASSQEEGAREQYF. CDR3 bases: TGCGCCAGCAGCCAAGAAGAAGGAGCGCGCGAGCAGTACTTC. The V call is TRBV4-1, the J call TRBJ2-7; no definite D call. The ends were cut back, 0 bases at V and 6 bases at J, with 12 bases in the middle. The CDR3 has 14 amino acids. Per the germline V gene, CDR1 is MGHRA and CDR2 is YSYEKL.

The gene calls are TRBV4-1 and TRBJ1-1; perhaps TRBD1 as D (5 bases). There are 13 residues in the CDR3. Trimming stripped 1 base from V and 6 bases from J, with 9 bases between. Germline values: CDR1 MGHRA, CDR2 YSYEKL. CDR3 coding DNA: TGCGCCAGCAGCCAAGTGAGGGGCGCTGAAGCTTTCTTT. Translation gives CASSQVRGAEAFF.

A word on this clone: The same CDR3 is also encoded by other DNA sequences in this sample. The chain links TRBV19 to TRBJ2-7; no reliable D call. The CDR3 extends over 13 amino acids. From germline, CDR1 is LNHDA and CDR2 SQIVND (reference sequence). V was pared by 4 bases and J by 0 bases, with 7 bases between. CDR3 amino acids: CASSSGSSYEQYF. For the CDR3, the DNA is TGTGCCAGTAGTAGCGGAAGCTCCTACGAGCAGTACTTC.

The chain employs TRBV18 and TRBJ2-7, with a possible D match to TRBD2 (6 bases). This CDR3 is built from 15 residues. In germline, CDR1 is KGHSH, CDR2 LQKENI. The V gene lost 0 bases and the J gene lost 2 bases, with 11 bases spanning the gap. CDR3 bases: TGTGCCAGCTCACCACCCCGGGCGGGGACCTACGAGCAGTACTTC. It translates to CASSPPRAGTYEQYF.

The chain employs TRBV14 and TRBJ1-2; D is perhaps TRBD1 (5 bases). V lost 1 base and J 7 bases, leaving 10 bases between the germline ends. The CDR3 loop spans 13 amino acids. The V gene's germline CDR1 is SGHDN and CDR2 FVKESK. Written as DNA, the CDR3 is TGTGCCAGCAGCCAAGGCAGGGTCCGTGGCTACACCTTC. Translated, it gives CASSQGRVRGYTF.

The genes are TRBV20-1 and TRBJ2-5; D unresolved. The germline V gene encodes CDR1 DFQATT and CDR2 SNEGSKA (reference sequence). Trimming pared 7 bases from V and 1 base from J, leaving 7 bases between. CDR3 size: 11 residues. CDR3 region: CSVQIQETQYF. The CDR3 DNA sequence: TGCAGTGTCCAGATCCAAGAGACCCAGTACTTC.

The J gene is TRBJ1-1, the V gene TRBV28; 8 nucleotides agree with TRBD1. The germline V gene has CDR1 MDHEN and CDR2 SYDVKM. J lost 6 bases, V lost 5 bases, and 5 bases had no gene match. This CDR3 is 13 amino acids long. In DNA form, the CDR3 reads TGTGCCAGCAGTCTGACAGGGGTGGCTGAAGCTTTCTTT. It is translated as CASSLTGVAEAFF.

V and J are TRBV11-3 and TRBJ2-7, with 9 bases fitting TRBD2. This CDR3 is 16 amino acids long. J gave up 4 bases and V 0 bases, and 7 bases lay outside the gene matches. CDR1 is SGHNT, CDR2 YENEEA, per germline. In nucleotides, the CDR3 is TGTGCCAGCAGCTTAGATCGGAAGACTAGCGGATACGAGCAGTACTTC. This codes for CASSLDRKTSGYEQYF.

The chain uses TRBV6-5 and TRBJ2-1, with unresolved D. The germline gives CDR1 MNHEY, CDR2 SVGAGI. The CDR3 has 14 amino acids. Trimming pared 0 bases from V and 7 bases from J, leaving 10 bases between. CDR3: CASSYSVEGNEQFF. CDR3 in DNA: TGTGCCAGCAGTTACTCGGTTGAAGGGAATGAGCAGTTCTTC.

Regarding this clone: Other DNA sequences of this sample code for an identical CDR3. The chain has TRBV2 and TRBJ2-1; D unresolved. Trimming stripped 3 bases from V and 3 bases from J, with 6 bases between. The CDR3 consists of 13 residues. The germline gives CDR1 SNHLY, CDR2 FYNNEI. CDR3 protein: CASSEVSYNEQFF. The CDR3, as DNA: TGTGCCAGCAGTGAGGTGAGCTACAATGAGCAGTTCTTC.

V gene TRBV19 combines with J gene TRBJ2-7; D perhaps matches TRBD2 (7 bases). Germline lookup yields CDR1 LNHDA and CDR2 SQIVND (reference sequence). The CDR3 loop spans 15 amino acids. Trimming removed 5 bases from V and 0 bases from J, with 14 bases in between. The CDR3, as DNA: TGTGCCAGTAGTTTTGCGGGGGCCTGCTCCTACGAGCAGTACTTC. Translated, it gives CASSFAGACSYEQYF.

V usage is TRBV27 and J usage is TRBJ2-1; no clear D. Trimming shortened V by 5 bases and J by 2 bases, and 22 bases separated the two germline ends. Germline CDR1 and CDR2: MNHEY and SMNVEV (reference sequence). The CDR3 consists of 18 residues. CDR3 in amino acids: CASSRSPLLATTYNEQFF. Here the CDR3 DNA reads TGTGCCAGCAGTCGGTCCCCACTGTTGGCCACGACCTACAATGAGCAGTTCTTC.

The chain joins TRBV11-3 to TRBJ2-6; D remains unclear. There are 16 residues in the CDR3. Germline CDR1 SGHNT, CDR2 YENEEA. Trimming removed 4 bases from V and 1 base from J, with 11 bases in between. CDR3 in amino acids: CASSSYSGSGANVLTF. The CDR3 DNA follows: TGTGCCAGCAGCTCCTATAGTGGGTCTGGGGCCAACGTCCTGACTTTC.